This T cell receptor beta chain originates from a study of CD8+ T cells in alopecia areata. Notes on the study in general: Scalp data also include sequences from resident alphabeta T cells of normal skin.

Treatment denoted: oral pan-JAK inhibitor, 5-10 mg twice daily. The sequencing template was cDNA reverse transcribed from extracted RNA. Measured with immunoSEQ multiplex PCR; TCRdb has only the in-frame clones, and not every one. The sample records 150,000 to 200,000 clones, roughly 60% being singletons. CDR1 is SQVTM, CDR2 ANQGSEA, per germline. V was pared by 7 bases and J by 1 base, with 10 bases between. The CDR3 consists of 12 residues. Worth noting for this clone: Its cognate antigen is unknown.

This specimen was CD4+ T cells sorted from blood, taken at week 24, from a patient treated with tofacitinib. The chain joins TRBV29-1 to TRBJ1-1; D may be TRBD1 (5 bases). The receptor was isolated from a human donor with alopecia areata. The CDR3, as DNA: TGCAGCGCCTTGGGGGAGAACACTGAAGCTTTCTTT. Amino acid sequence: CSALGENTEAFF.